These 9 T cell receptor beta chains were sequenced from one sample in a study of Ad26.COV2.S vaccination and SARS-CoV-2 variants. Measured with immunoSEQ multiplex PCR; TCRdb has only the in-frame clones, and not every one. The sample carries 350,000 to 400,000 clones, less than 90% recorded once. Treatment defined: approximately 18 received Ad26.COV2.S at low or high dose, single or two shots; 5 received placebo; per-sample allocation not given. Collection of samples fell on day 63 after the first vaccine or placebo injection. The sequenced sample was peripheral blood, obtained in a trial of Ad26.COV2.S vaccine versus placebo. The receptors were sampled from a person aged 18-65 years who received the Ad26.COV2.S COVID-19 vaccine or a placebo.

J is TRBJ2-7 and V is TRBV11-2; D ambiguous. Looked up from germline, CDR1 is SGHAT and CDR2 is FQNNGV. V dropped 1 base and J dropped 2 bases, with 12 bases sitting between them. The CDR3 is made up of 15 amino acids. The CDR3 nucleotides are TGTGCCAGCAGCTTAGGTTTCGGGCAAACCTACGAGCAGTACTTC. This encodes CASSLGFGQTYEQYF.

The rearrangement uses TRBV15 and TRBJ2-1; D might be TRBD1 (5 bases). The V gene's germline CDR1 is LNHNV and CDR2 YYDKDF (reference sequence). This CDR3 has 13 residues. V lost 7 bases, J lost 8 bases, and 15 bases lay in between. As DNA, the CDR3 is TGTGCCACCACCGTGACAGACTCGGATGAGCAGTTCTTC. It is translated as CATTVTDSDEQFF. The full variable domain, completed using reference TRBV15 and TRBJ2-1, is DAMVIQNPRYQVTQFGKPVTLSCSQTLNHNVMYWYQQKSSQAPKLLFHYYDKDFNNEADTPDNFQSRRPNTSFCFLDIRSPGLGDTAMYLCATTVTDSDEQFFGPGTRLTVL.

The chain joins TRBV7-9 to TRBJ2-7; D is uncertain. Germline loops: CDR1 SEHNR, CDR2 FQNEAQ (reference sequence). Trimming removed 2 bases at V and 4 bases at J, with 9 bases between. CDR3 size: 13 residues. This CDR3 is CASSLRAGYEQYF. In DNA, the CDR3 is TGTGCCAGCAGCTTAAGGGCAGGATACGAGCAGTACTTC.

The chain has TRBV6-5 and TRBJ2-6; D unresolved. V lost 0 bases and J lost 4, with 10 bases in between. Germline assignment: CDR1 MNHEY and CDR2 SVGAGI. This CDR3 is built from 16 residues. DNA for the CDR3: TGTGCCAGCAGTTACTCTAGCAGGTTCGGGGCCAACGTCCTGACTTTC. The encoded protein is CASSYSSRFGANVLTF.

The V gene is TRBV6-6, the J gene TRBJ2-5; D remains ambiguous. This CDR3 contains 13 residues. Germline CDR1 MNHNY, CDR2 SVGAGI (reference sequence). V lost 4 bases and J 2 bases, leaving 8 bases between the germline ends. The CDR3 DNA sequence: TGTGCCAGCAGTTTTGGAATACAAGAGACCCAGTACTTC. Amino acid sequence: CASSFGIQETQYF.

The J gene is TRBJ2-1, the V gene TRBV7-2; 14 nucleotides agree with TRBD2. J was trimmed by 2 bases and V by 5 bases; bases with no gene match: 2. CDR3 size: 16 residues. From germline, CDR1 is SGHTA and CDR2 FQGNSA. The DNA of the CDR3 is TGTGCCAGCAGCAAGGGACTAGCGGGGGCCTACAATGAGCAGTTCTTC. It yields the protein CASSKGLAGAYNEQFF.

The gene calls are TRBV2 and TRBJ2-5, with 8 bases fitting TRBD1. The CDR3 extends over 13 amino acids. The J segment lost 9 bases and the V segment lost 7 bases, leaving 10 bases of the junction unmatched. Looked up from germline, CDR1 is SNHLY and CDR2 is FYNNEI. CDR3 protein: CASTIRGLRAQYF. CDR3 nucleotides: TGTGCCAGCACGATCAGGGGGCTGAGGGCCCAGTACTTC.

The chain couples TRBV24-1 to TRBJ1-6, with 9 bases aligning to TRBD1. Per germline, CDR1 KGHDR and CDR2 SFDVKD. This CDR3 region has 16 residues. V lost 1 base and J lost 9; bases outside the gene matches: 6. CDR3 coding DNA: TGTGCCACCAGTGATTTCCCGGGACAGGGCTCTTCACCCCTCCACTTT. Amino acids: CATSDFPGQGSSPLHF.

V and J are TRBV12-3 or TRBV12-4 and TRBJ1-2; no clear D. Trimming stripped 6 bases from V and 4 bases from J, with 6 bases between. This CDR3 has 11 amino acids. CDR3 nucleotides: TGTGCCAGCAGGACTACCTATGGCTACACCTTC. Protein product: CASRTTYGYTF.